The 17 T cell receptor beta chains in this list originate from one sample, sequenced in a study of blood T cells in healthy people across ages. Sample-barcoded 5' priming and a J-beta primer mix drove a second PCR of roughly 6 to 12 cycles. TCRdb fed the 5' RACE reads into MiXCR, producing one record per CDR3 protein. The data show approximately 780,000 distinct CDR3 sequences, approximately 24% seen once. The sample also formed part of further work on T cells of mothers and their children.

What was sequenced was blood. The receptors were sampled from a boy aged 5-17 years in good health.

The chain combines TRBV2 with TRBJ1-4; TRBD1 aligns across 10 bases. The CDR3 covers 14 residues. Germline V gene data show CDR1 as SNHLY and CDR2 as FYNNEI. V lost 7 bases, J lost 4 bases, and 3 bases stayed unmatched. This chain's CDR3 is CASKRTGGNEKLFF. The CDR3 DNA reads as TGTGCCAGCAAGAGGACAGGGGGTAATGAAAAACTGTTTTTT.

In its sample, this clonotype was seen once. This sequence joins TRBV4-1 and TRBJ1-5, with no clear D. CDR1 and CDR2 from the germline V gene are MGHRA and YSYEKL. Trimming left V 1 base short and J 0 bases short, with 7 bases between. The CDR3 is 15 residues long. CDR3 in DNA: TGCGCCAGCAGCCAAGGCCCTCTTAGCAATCAGCCCCAGCATTTT. Its translation: CASSQGPLSNQPQHF.

A few counts support this clonotype. The chain employs TRBV5-1 and TRBJ1-4; D unresolved. The CDR3 is made up of 16 amino acids. V gave up 0 bases and J gave up 8 bases, with 17 bases separating them. In germline, CDR1 is SGHRS, CDR2 YFSETQ. The CDR3 nucleotides read TGCGCCAGCAGCTTGGGTCAGACGGGGTACGGAGAAAAACTGTTTTTT. It translates to CASSLGQTGYGEKLFF. Full variable domain (rest looked up from reference TRBV5-1 and TRBJ1-4): KAGVTQTPRYLIKTRGQQVTLSCSPISGHRSVSWYQQTPGQGLQFLFEYFSETQRNKGNFPGRFSGRQFSNSRSEMNVSTLELGDSALYLCASSLGQTGYGEKLFFGSGTQLSVL.

CDR3 DNA: TGTGCCAGCAGCAGGCCGGGGCCGATGGAGACCCAGTACTTC. The encoded protein is CASSRPGPMETQYF. V and J are TRBV7-2 and TRBJ2-5; D may be TRBD1 or TRBD2 (5 bases each). Trimming pared 5 bases from V and 5 bases from J, leaving 15 bases between. Germline-derived CDR1 and CDR2 are SGHTA and FQGNSA. The length of the CDR3 is 14 residues. The complete variable domain, with remaining parts taken from reference TRBV7-2 and TRBJ2-5, reads GAGVSQSPSNKVTEKGKDVELRCDPISGHTALYWYRQSLGQGLEFLIYFQGNSAPDKSGLPSDRFSAERTGGSVSTLTIQRTQQEDSAVYLCASSRPGPMETQYFGPGTRLLVL.

This clonotype was found a few times. V usage is TRBV28 and J usage is TRBJ2-5; D may be TRBD1 (6 bases). The DNA end is more similar to TRBJ2-7, so the J call may be wrong. The CDR3 totals 19 residues. Germline-derived CDR1 and CDR2 are MDHEN and SYDVKM. The CDR3 reads CASSLGPPRSGTHTYEQYF. For the CDR3, the DNA is TGTGCCAGCAGTTTAGGTCCTCCACGATCCGGGACACATACCTACGAGCAGTACTTC.

This clonotype was counted a few times. This rearrangement joins TRBV7-2 to TRBJ1-5; D possibly corresponds to TRBD1 (5 bases). The CDR3 spans 15 residues. Germline V lookup: CDR1 SGHTA, CDR2 FQGNSA. Trimming pared 2 bases from V and 4 bases from J, leaving 12 bases between. CDR3 protein: CASSLYGQGNQPQHF. The CDR3 nucleotides read TGTGCCAGCAGCTTATATGGGCAGGGAAATCAGCCCCAGCATTTT.

V usage is TRBV7-6 and J usage is TRBJ1-5; possible D gene TRBD1, 6 bases. This CDR3 region has 15 residues. CDR1 is SGHVS and CDR2 is FNYEAQ in the germline V gene. Trimming stripped 8 bases from V and 3 bases from J, with 17 bases between. The DNA for the CDR3 is TGTGCCAGCTCGAGGAGGGCAGGGGCCAATCAGCCCCAGCATTTT. Translating it yields CASSRRAGANQPQHF.

V is TRBV29-1 and J is TRBJ1-4; D possibly corresponds to TRBD1 (6 bases). V gave up 3 bases and J gave up 6 bases, with 8 bases separating them. Per the germline V gene, CDR1 is SQVTM and CDR2 is ANQGSEA. The CDR3 is 12 amino acids. The CDR3 DNA is TGCAGCGTTGAGGGGACACATGAAAAACTGTTTTTT. Protein sequence: CSVEGTHEKLFF.

The rearrangement uses TRBV24-1 and TRBJ2-2; D uncertain. Germline loops: CDR1 KGHDR, CDR2 SFDVKD. Trimming took off 5 bases at V and 0 bases at J, with 6 bases between the two ends. The CDR3 sequence is 14 residues long. The CDR3 reads CATSVMANTGELFF. In nucleotides, the CDR3 is TGTGCCACCAGTGTTATGGCGAACACCGGGGAGCTGTTTTTT.

This clonotype was counted between two and nine times. The chain couples TRBV4-1 to TRBJ2-1, with 7 positions matching TRBD2. This CDR3 region has 16 residues. Germline V gene data show CDR1 as MGHRA and CDR2 as YSYEKL. V lost 8 bases, J lost 3 bases, and 13 bases stayed unmatched. The CDR3 reads CASAQPSSGDYNEQFF. CDR3 bases: TGCGCCAGCGCACAACCGAGCAGCGGGGACTACAATGAGCAGTTCTTC.

The J gene is TRBJ2-3, the V gene TRBV7-3; D perhaps matches TRBD2 (7 bases). Germline assignment: CDR1 SGHTA and CDR2 FQGTGA. This CDR3 comprises 12 residues. V was pared by 5 bases and J by 10 bases, with 13 bases between. The DNA of the CDR3 is TGTGCCAGCAGCGAAGGGGGGGTTGCGCAGTATTTT. Translated, it gives CASSEGGVAQYF.

J is TRBJ1-6 and V is TRBV3-1, with 11 bases identical to TRBD1. V shed 4 bases and J 4 bases; nucleotides not matched to a gene: 6. Germline loops: CDR1 LGHDT, CDR2 YNNKEL (reference sequence). The CDR3 spans 17 residues. The CDR3 DNA reads TGTGCCAGCAGCCGGGACAGGGGGACGGAGTATAATTCACCCCTCCACTTT. It is translated as CASSRDRGTEYNSPLHF.

This clonotype has only a few counts. CDR3 loop: CASNPRGTGMYEQYF. CDR3 in DNA: TGTGCCAGCAATCCTAGGGGGACAGGGATGTACGAGCAGTACTTC. The chain joins TRBV6-6 to TRBJ2-7, with TRBD1 identical over 9 bases. The ends lost 7 bases at V and 4 bases at J; junction bases unmatched: 11. Germline loops: CDR1 MNHNY, CDR2 SVGAGI (reference sequence). CDR3 length: 15 residues.

The chain carries TRBV5-1 and TRBJ2-7, with TRBD2 as a possible D gene (5 bases). Germline-derived CDR1 and CDR2 are SGHRS and YFSETQ. CDR3 length: 14 residues. With 1 base removed from V and 5 bases from J, the gap between germline ends came to 13 bases. The CDR3 is CASSLSGDRNEQYF. In nucleotides, the CDR3 is TGCGCCAGCAGCTTGTCCGGGGATAGGAACGAGCAGTACTTC.

This chain links TRBV24-1 with TRBJ2-1; TRBD2 aligns across 10 bases. CDR1 and CDR2 (germline): KGHDR, SFDVKD. Trimming at V came to 4 bases and at J to 5 bases, leaving 7 bases not matched to a gene. CDR3 size: 16 residues. CDR3 in amino acids: CATSERISGGNNEQFF. In DNA form, the CDR3 reads TGTGCCACCAGTGAACGGATTAGCGGGGGGAACAATGAGCAGTTCTTC.

This chain uses TRBV9 with TRBJ2-1; TRBD1 matches 11 bases. Looked up from germline, CDR1 is SGDLS and CDR2 is YYNGEE. V shed 0 bases, J shed 6 bases, and the junction held 2 bases outside the gene matches. The CDR3 consists of 15 residues. The chain's CDR3 is CASSVEGQGVNEQFF. The CDR3 DNA is TGTGCCAGCAGCGTAGAGGGACAGGGGGTCAATGAGCAGTTCTTC. The whole variable domain, remainder taken from reference TRBV9 and TRBJ2-1, is DSGVTQTPKHLITATGQRVTLRCSPRSGDLSVYWYQQSLDQGLQFLIQYYNGEERAKGNILERFSAQQFPDLHSELNLSSLELGDSALYFCASSVEGQGVNEQFFGPGTRLTVL.

V and J are TRBV12-3 or TRBV12-4 and TRBJ2-7, with a tentative D call TRBD1 (6 bases). V lost 6 bases to trimming and J lost 4 bases, with 16 bases between them. CDR3 length equals 14 residues. CDR3 nucleotides: TGTGCCAGCAGCTTGCAGGGGTTCTATTACGAGCAGTACTTC. Encoded protein: CASSLQGFYYEQYF.